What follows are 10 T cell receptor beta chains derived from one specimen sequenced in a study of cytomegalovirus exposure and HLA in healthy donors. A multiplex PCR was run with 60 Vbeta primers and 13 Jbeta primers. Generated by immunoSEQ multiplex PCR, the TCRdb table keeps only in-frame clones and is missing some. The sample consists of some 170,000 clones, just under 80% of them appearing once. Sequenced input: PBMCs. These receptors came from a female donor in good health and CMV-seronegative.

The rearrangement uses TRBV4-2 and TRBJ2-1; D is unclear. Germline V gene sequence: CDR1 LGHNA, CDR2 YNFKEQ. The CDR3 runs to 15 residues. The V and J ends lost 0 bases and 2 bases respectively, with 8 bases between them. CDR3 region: CASSQEPGPYNEQFF. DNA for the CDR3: TGTGCCAGCAGCCAAGAACCAGGTCCCTACAATGAGCAGTTCTTC.

CDR3 loop: CASSRGLAQFF. The CDR3 region has the DNA TGTGCCAGCAGTAGGGGACTAGCGCAGTTCTTC. The chain couples TRBV7-9 to TRBJ2-1; 9 bases map to TRBD2. Trimming cost V 6 bases and J 12 bases; bases outside gene matches: 3. There are 11 residues in the CDR3. The V gene's germline CDR1 is SEHNR and CDR2 FQNEAQ (reference sequence).

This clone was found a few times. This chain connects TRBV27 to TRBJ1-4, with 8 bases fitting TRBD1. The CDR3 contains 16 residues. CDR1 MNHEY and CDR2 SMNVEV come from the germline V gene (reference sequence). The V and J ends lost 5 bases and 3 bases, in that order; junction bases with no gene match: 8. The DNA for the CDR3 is TGTGCCAGCAGTCTCCGACAGGGGTCAGCTAATGAAAAACTGTTTTTT. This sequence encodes CASSLRQGSANEKLFF.

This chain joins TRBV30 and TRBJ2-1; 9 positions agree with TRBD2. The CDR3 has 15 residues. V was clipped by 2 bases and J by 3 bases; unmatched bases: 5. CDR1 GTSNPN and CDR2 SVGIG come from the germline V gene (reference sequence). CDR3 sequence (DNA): TGTGCCTGGAGTTGGACTAGCGCTAACTACAATGAGCAGTTCTTC. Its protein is CAWSWTSANYNEQFF.

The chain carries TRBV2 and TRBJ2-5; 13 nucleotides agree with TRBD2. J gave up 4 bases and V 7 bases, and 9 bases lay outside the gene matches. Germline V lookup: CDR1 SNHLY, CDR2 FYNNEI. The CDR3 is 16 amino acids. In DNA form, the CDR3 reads TGTGCCAGCAAACTCGGACTAGCGGGAGTTTCAGAGACCCAGTACTTC. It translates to CASKLGLAGVSETQYF.

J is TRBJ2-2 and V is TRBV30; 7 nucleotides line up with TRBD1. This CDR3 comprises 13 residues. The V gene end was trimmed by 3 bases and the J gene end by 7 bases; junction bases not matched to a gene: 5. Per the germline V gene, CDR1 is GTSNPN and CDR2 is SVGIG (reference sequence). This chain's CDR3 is CAWRKGAGGELFF. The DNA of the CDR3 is TGTGCCTGGAGAAAGGGGGCGGGCGGGGAGCTGTTTTTT.

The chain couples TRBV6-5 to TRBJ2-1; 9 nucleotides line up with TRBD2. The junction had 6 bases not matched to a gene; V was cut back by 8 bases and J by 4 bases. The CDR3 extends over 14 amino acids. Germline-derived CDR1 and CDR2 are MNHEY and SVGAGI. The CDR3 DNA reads TGTGCCAGCCGGGAGGCGGGGGGGTACAATGAGCAGTTCTTC. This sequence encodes CASREAGGYNEQFF.

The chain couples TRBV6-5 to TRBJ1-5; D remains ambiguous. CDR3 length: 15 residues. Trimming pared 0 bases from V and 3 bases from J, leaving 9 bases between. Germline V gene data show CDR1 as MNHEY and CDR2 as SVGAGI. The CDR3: CASSYSMYYNQPQHF. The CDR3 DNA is TGTGCCAGCAGTTACTCGATGTACTACAATCAGCCCCAGCATTTT.

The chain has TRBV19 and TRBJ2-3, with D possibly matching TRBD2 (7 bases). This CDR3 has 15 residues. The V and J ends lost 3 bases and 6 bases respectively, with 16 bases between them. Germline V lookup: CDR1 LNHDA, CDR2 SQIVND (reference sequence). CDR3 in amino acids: CASSIAGAKRDTQYF. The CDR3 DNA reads TGTGCCAGTAGTATTGCGGGGGCTAAAAGGGATACGCAGTATTTT.

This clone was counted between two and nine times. The CDR3 DNA reads TGTGCCAGTAGCACTACCGGTTTCTACGAGCAGTACTTC. This encodes CASSTTGFYEQYF. The rearrangement joins TRBV19 to TRBJ2-7; D call uncertain. Germline assignment: CDR1 LNHDA and CDR2 SQIVND (reference sequence). V was trimmed by 6 bases and J by 3 bases, leaving 12 bases between them. The CDR3 has 13 residues.